The sequence of this TCR beta chain was determined in a study of blood T cell repertoires in COVID-19. As for the study in general: Sites in the United States, Italy and Spain provided acute and convalescent COVID-19 samples.

This clone was observed a single time. Method: immunoSEQ multiplex PCR; TCRdb's copy keeps in-frame clones and lacks some. The data show 350,000 to 450,000 clones, around 91% seen once. Followed longitudinally, the Seattle patients had been enrolled during active infection. In germline, CDR1 is SGHRS, CDR2 YFSETQ. J gave up 4 bases and V 3 bases, and 10 bases lay outside the gene matches. The CDR3 runs to 16 residues. Sequencing used peripheral blood. The sequence derives from a woman aged 40 to 50 with COVID-19, enrolled during active disease. V usage is TRBV5-1 and J usage is TRBJ2-7, with 10 positions matching TRBD2. Written as DNA, the CDR3 is TGCGCCAGCAGCTCCCGGGTGGCTAGCGGGGGTTACGAGCAGTACTTC. This gives the protein CASSSRVASGGYEQYF.